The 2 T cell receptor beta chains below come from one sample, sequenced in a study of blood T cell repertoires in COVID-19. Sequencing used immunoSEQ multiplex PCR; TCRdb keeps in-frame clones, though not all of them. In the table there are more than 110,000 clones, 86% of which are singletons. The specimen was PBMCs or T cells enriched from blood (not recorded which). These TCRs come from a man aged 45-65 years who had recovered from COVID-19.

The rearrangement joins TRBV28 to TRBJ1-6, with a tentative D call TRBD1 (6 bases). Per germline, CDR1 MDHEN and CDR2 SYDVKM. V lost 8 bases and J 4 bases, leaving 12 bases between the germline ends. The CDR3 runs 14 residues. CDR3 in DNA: TGTGCCAGCTTTGGACAGAGATATAATTCACCCCTCCACTTT. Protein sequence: CASFGQRYNSPLHF.

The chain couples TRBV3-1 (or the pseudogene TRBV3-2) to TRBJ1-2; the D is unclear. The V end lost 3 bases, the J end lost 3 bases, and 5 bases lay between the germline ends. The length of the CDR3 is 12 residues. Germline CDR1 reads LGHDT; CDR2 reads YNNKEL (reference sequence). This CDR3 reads CASSQRDYGYTF. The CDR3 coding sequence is TGTGCCAGCAGCCAGAGAGACTATGGCTACACCTTC.